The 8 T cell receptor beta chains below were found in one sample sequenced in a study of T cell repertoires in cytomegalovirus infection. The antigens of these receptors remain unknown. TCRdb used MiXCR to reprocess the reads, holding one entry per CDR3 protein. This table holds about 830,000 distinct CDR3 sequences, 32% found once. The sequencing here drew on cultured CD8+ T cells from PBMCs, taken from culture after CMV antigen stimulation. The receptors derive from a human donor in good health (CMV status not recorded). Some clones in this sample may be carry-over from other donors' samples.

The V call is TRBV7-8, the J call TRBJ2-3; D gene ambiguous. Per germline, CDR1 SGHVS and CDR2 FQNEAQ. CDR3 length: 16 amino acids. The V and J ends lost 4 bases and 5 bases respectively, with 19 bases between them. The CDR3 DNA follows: TGTGCCAGCAGCTCCCAGATGGTAGCAGGCCGAGATACGCAGTATTTT. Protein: CASSSQMVAGRDTQYF.

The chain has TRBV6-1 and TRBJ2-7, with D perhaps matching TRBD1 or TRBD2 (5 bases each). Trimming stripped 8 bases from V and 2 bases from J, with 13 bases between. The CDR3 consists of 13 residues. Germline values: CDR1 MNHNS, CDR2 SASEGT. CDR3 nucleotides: TGTGCCAGCGGCGAGGGGAGAACCTACGAGCAGTACTTC. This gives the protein CASGEGRTYEQYF.

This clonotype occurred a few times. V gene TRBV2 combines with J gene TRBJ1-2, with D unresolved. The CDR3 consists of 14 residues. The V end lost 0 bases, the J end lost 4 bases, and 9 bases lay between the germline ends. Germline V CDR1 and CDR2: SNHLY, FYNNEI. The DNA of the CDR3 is TGTGCCAGCAGTGAAGCGGCGAATATCTATGGCTACACCTTC. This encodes CASSEAANIYGYTF.

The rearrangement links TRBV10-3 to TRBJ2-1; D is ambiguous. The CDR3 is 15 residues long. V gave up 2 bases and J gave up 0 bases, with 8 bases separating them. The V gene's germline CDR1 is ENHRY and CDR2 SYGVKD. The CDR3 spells CAISEEWGSYNEQFF. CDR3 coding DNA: TGTGCCATCAGTGAGGAGTGGGGCTCCTACAATGAGCAGTTCTTC.

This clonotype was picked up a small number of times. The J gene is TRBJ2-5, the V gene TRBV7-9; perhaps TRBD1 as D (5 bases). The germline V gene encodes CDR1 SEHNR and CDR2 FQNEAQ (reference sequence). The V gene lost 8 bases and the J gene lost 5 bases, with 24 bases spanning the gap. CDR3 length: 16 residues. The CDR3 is CASGILGQSFSETQYF. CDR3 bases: TGTGCCAGCGGGATTTTGGGGCAGAGTTTTTCGGAGACCCAGTACTTC.

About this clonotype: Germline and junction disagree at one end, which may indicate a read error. The CDR3 region is CASSYPGTINF. In DNA, the CDR3 is TGTGCCAGCAGCTACCCCGGGACTATTAACTTC. The chain carries TRBV7-4 and TRBJ2-1, with TRBD2 matching 7 bases. CDR3 length: 11 residues. Germline CDR1 is SGHVT and CDR2 is SQSDAQ.

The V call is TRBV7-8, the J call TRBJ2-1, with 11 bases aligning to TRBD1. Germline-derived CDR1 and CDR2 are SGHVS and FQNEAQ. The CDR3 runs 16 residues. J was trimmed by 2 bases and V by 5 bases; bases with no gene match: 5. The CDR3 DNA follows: TGTGCCAGCAGCCCACGGGACAGGGGGGCCTACAATGAGCAGTTCTTC. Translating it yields CASSPRDRGAYNEQFF.

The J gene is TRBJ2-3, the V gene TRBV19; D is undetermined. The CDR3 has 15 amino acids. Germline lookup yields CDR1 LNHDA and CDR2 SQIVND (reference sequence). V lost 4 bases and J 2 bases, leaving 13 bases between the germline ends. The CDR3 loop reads CASSTPPGFTDTQYF. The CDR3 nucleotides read TGTGCCAGTAGTACCCCCCCGGGTTTCACAGATACGCAGTATTTT.